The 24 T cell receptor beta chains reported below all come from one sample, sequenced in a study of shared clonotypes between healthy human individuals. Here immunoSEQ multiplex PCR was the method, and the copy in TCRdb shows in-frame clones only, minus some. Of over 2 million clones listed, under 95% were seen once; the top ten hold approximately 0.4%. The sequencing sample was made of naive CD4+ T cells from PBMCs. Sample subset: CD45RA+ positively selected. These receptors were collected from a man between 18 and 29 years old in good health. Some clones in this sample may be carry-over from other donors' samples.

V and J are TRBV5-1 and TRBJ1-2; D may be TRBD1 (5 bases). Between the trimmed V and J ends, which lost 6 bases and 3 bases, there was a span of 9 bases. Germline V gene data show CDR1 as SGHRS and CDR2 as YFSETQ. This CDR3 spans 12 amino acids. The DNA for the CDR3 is TGCGCCAGCACCGGGACGGACTATGGCTACACCTTC. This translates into CASTGTDYGYTF.

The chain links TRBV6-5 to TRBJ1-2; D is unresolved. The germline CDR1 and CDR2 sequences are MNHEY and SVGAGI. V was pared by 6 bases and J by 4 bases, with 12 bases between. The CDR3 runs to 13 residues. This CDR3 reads CASRGGRFYGYTF. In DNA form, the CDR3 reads TGTGCCAGCAGAGGCGGACGCTTCTATGGCTACACCTTC.

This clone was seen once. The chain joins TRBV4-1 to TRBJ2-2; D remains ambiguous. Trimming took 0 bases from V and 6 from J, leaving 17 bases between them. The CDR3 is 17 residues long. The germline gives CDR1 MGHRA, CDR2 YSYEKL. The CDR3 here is CASSQEHVAFWSGELFF. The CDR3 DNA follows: TGCGCCAGCAGCCAAGAGCATGTGGCATTTTGGTCCGGGGAGCTGTTTTTT.

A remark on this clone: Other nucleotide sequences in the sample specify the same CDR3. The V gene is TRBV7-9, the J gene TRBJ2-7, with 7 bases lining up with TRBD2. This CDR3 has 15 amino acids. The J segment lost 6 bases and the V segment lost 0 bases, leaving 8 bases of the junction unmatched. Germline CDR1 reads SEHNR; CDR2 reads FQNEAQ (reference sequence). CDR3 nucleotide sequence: TGTGCCAGCAGCTTAGCCTTGGCGGGAGTCTCCGAGCAGTACTTC. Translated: CASSLALAGVSEQYF.

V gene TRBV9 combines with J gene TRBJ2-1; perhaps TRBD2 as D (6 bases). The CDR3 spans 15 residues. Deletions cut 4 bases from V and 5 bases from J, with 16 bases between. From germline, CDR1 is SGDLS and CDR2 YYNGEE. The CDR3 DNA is TGTGCCAGCAGCCCCCAGCTTAGCGGCAACAATGAGCAGTTCTTC. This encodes CASSPQLSGNNEQFF.

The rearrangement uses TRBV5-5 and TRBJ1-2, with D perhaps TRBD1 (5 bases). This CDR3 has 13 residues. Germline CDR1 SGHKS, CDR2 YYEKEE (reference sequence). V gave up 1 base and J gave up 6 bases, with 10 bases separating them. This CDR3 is CASSLRGIDGYTF. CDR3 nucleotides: TGTGCCAGCAGCTTGCGGGGGATCGATGGCTACACCTTC.

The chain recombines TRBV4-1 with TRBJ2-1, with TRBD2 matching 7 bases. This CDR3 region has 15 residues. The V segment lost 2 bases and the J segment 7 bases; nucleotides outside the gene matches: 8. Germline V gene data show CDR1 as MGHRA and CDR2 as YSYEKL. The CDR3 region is CASSQLGGPWNEQFF. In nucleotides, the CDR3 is TGCGCCAGCAGCCAATTGGGAGGGCCGTGGAATGAGCAGTTCTTC.

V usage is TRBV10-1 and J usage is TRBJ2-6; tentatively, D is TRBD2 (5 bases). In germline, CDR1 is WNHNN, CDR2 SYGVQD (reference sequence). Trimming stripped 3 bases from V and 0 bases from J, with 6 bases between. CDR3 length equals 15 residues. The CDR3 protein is CASSDSGSGANVLTF. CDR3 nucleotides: TGCGCCAGCAGTGACAGCGGCTCTGGGGCCAACGTCCTGACTTTC.

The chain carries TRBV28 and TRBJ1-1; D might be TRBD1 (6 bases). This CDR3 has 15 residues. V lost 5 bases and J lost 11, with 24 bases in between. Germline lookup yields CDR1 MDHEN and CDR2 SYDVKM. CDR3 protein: CASSLGGRVGFTAFF. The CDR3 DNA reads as TGTGCCAGCAGTCTCGGGGGCAGGGTGGGATTTACGGCTTTCTTT.

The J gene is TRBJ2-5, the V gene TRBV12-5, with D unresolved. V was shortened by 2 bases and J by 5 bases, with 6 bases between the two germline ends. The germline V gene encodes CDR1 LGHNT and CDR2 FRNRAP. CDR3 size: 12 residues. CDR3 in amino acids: CASGLWAETQYF. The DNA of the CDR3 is TGTGCTAGTGGTTTGTGGGCGGAGACCCAGTACTTC.

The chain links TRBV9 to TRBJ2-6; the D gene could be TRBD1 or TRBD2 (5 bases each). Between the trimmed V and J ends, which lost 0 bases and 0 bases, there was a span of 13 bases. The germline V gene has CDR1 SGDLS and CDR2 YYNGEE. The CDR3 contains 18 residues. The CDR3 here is CASSVAPGGGSGANVLTF. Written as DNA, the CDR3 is TGTGCCAGCAGCGTAGCGCCGGGTGGGGGCTCTGGGGCCAACGTCCTGACTTTC.

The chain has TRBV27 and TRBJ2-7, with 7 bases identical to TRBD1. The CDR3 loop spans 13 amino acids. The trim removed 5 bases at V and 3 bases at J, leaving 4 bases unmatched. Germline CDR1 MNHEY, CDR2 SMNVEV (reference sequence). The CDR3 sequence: CASSRQGNYEQYF. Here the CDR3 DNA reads TGTGCCAGCAGTCGACAGGGAAACTACGAGCAGTACTTC.

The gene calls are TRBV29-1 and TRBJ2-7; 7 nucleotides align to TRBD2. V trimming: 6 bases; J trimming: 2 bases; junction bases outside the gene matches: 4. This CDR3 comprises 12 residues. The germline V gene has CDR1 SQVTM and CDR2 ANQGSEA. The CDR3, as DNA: TGCAGCGTCGCTAGCGGACCCTACGAGCAGTACTTC. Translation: CSVASGPYEQYF.

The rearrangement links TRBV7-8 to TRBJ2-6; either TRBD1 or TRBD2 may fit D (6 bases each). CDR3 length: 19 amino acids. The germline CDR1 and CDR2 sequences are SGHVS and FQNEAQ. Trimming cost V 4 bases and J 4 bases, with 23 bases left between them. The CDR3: CASSSAPGAGDWGANVLTF. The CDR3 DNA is TGTGCCAGCAGCTCCGCCCCGGGGGCAGGAGATTGGGGGGCCAACGTCCTGACTTTC.

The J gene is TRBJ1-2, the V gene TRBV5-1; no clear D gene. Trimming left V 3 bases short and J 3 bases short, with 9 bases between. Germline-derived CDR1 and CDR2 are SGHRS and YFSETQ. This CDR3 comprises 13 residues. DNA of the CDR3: TGCGCCAGCAGCTCGGGCGGGGACTATGGCTACACCTTC. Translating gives CASSSGGDYGYTF.

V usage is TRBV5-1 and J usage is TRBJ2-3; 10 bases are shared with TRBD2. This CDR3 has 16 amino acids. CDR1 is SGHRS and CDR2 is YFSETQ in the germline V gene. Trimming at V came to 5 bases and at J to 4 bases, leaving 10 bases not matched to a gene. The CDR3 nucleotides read TGCGCCAGCAGGACCCTAGCGGGAGCTTATGCAGATACGCAGTATTTT. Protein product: CASRTLAGAYADTQYF.

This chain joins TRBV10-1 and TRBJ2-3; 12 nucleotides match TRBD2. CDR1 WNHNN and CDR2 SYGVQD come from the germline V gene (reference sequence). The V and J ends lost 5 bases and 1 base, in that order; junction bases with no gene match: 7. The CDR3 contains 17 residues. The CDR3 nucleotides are TGCGCCAGCAGTCAAGGACTAGCGGGATCCGGCACAGATACGCAGTATTTT. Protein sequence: CASSQGLAGSGTDTQYF.

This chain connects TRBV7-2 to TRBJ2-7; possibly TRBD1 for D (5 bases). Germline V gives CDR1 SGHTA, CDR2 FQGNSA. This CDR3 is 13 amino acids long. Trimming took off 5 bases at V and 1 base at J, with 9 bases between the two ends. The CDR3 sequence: CASSTTGSYEQYF. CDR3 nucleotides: TGTGCCAGCAGCACCACAGGTTCCTACGAGCAGTACTTC.

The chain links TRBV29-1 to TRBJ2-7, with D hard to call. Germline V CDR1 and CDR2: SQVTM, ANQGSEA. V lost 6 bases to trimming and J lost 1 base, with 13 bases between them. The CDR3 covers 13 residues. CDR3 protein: CSVATLASYEQYF. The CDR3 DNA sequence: TGCAGCGTAGCGACACTGGCGTCCTACGAGCAGTACTTC.

As DNA, the CDR3 is TGTGCCAGCAGCTTAATAAGGGCCGGGACCGGGGAGCTGTTTTTT. This encodes CASSLIRAGTGELFF. The V and J genes are TRBV7-9 and TRBJ2-2; D not certain. The V and J ends lost 2 bases and 5 bases respectively, with 12 bases between them. This CDR3 region has 15 residues. Germline lookup yields CDR1 SEHNR and CDR2 FQNEAQ (reference sequence).

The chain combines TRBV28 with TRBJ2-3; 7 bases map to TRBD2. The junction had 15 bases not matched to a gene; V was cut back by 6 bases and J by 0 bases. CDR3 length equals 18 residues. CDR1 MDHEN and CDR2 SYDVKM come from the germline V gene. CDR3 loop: CASRIVAGLRSSTDTQYF. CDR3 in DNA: TGTGCCAGCAGAATCGTAGCGGGTTTACGGTCTAGCACAGATACGCAGTATTTT.

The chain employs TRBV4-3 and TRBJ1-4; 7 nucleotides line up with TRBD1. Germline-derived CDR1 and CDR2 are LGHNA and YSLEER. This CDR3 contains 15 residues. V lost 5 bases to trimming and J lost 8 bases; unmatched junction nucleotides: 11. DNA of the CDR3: TGCGCCAGCAGCTCCGACAGGGCCATTAACGAAAAACTGTTTTTT. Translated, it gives CASSSDRAINEKLFF.

The CDR3 DNA follows: TGTGCCAGCAGCTTATTTGGGACAGGGGGCAATGAGCAGTTCTTC. Its translation: CASSLFGTGGNEQFF. The chain links TRBV7-6 to TRBJ2-1; TRBD1 agrees at 11 bases. Germline loops: CDR1 SGHVS, CDR2 FNYEAQ. Unmatched junction bases numbered 3, after V lost 2 bases and J lost 6 bases. The CDR3 has 15 amino acids.

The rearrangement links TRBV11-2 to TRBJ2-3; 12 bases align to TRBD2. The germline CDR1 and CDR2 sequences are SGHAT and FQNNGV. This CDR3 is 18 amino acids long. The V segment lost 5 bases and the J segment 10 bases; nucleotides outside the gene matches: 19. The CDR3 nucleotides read TGTGCCAGCAGCGAGTATAAAGGACTAGCGGGACTCTTGCTTGCGCAGTATTTT. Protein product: CASSEYKGLAGLLLAQYF.